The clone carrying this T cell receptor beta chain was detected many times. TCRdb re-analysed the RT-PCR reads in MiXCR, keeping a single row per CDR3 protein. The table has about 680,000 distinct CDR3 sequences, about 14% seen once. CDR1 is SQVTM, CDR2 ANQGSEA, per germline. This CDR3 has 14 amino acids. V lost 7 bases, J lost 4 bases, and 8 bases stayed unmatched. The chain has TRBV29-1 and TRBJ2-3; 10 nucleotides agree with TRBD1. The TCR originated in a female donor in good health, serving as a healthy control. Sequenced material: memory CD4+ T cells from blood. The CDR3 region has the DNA TGCAGCGGTCGGGACAGGGGAAGATCAGATACGCAGTATTTT. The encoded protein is CSGRDRGRSDTQYF.